This entry features one T cell receptor beta chain sequence. This clonotype was seen a few times. It has no known antigen specificity. No much larger clone is present one base from it, and per-base qualities are unavailable. This entry comes from a study of T-cell memory formation after mild COVID-19 (dated by TCRdb to the early 2020s). Regarding the complete study: TCR sequence clusters from the two donors were largely donor specific. In a couple of donors, T-cell clones that expanded and contracted after mild COVID-19 were tracked by sequencing TCRalpha and TCRbeta repertoires over time. The cohort comprised two young, previously healthy adult volunteers, one female and one male. General findings and caveats noted by the study authors: From day 15 to 85, contracting clones showed balanced CD4/CD8 phenotypes, whereas a second wave of clones that expanded from day 15 to 37 leaned towards CD4+. Contracting CD4+ clones appeared mostly in the CM and EM memory subsets, whereas CD8+ clones were enriched in EMRA. SARS-CoV-2 specificity was not confirmed for the second-wave clones peaking on day 37. Only a couple of mild cases were covered in the study, and larger cohorts including severe cases with pre-infection samples were considered necessary. Some responding clones were detected in pre-infection memory, suggesting pre-existing cross-reactive memory T cells joined the SARS-CoV-2 response.

The instrument given in TCRdb is Illumina NovaSeq 6000. Using 5'RACE with constant-segment primers, TCRalpha and TCRbeta cDNA libraries were constructed, with sample barcodes and unique molecular identifiers added in the process. RNA was extracted from every sample with Trizol reagent. Library amplification was performed in two PCR steps, and a second sample barcode and Illumina TruSeq adapters were introduced in the second step. Libraries were sequenced on an Illumina NovaSeq with 2 x 150 bp paired-end reads. As for the authors' bioinformatics: With migec v1.2.7, reads were demultiplexed and then collapsed into UMI-guided consensus sequences. Using mixcr v2.1.11, UMI consensuses were aligned to TRA and TRB V and J templates and then assembled into clonotypes. A clonotype was counted as expanded or contracted only when both edgeR and NoisET called the clonotype significant, with the noise models trained on biological replicates. For edgeR calls, the thresholds were a false discovery rate-adjusted p below 0.01 and a log2 fold-change of 1. PCA with hierarchical clustering of max-normalized trajectories of the 1000 most abundant clonotypes was used as exploratory dynamics analysis. Each responding clone was given a CD4 or CD8 phenotype based on the CD4+ and CD8+ repertoires, which had been sequenced separately. TCRdb reprocessing: public reads trimmed at Q25 with fastp, clones called with MiXCR, in-frame beta chains kept. Each CDR3 protein appears once, grouped with its most common genes and DNA. In this record, the V and J calls reflect TCRdb's handling and not the investigators' own analysis. Recorded for this sample are almost 550,000 distinct CDR3 sequences; around 20% of them occurred a single time. Approximately 13% of the sample lies in the top ten.

The CDR3 starts with the cysteine, ends with the phenylalanine, and has 15 residues. The retained sequence is limited to the CDR3, 45 bases, with the frame set at the first base. V was cut back by 3 bases and J by 1 base, leaving a gap of 13 bases between them. CDR1 SGHTA and CDR2 FQGNSA are derived from the germline V gene. Ficoll-Paque density gradient centrifugation was used to isolate PBMCs. This clonotype was obtained from an adult woman who had mild COVID-19 (a few samples of this study predate the infection). The sample titles of this study are shuffled in the database, so cell type and time point are left out; the donor was told from shared clones. The chain links TRBV7-2 with TRBJ2-7, with no reliable assignment of the D segment. Sequencing used PBMCs or a T cell subset sorted from them (not recorded which). DNA sequence: TGTGCCAGCAGCTTTGCAGGTTTACAATCCTACGAGCAGTACTTC. Translation gives CASSFAGLQSYEQYF.